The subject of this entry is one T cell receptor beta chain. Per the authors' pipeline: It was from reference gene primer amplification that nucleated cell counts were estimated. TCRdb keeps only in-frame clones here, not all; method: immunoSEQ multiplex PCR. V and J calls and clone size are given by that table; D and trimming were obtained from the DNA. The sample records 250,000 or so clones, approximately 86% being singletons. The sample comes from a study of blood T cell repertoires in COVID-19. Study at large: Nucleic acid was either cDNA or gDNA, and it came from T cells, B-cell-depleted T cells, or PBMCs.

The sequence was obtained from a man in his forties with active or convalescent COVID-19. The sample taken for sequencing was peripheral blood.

DNA for the CDR3: TGCGCCAGCAGCTTGGTACACGCGAACACTGAAGCTTTCTTT. This codes for CASSLVHANTEAFF. The V and J genes are TRBV5-1 and TRBJ1-1; D gene ambiguous. Trimming took 0 bases from V and 1 from J, leaving 7 bases between them. Germline V gene data show CDR1 as SGHRS and CDR2 as YFSETQ. The CDR3 runs 14 residues.